These 12 T cell receptor beta chains were sequenced from one sample in a study of shared clonotypes between healthy human individuals. Using immunoSEQ multiplex PCR, the repertoire was profiled, and TCRdb retains in-frame clones only, with some absent. The table lists about 700,000 clones, approximately 79% of them singletons. Input material: memory CD4+ T cells sorted from blood. Subset given: CD45RA-negative fraction. The receptor source for this set is a woman aged 30 to 39 in good health.

As concerns this clone: At the DNA level, this CDR3 is encoded by other sequences in the same sample as well. J is TRBJ2-7 and V is TRBV7-9; D may be TRBD2 (6 bases). The CDR3 spans 13 residues. Deletions cut 3 bases from V and 4 bases from J, with 10 bases between. The V gene's germline CDR1 is SEHNR and CDR2 FQNEAQ (reference sequence). The CDR3 DNA sequence: TGTGCCAGCAGCTTCACGGGGGAATACGAGCAGTACTTC. Amino acids: CASSFTGEYEQYF.

This clone was observed a handful of times. The chain joins TRBV19 to TRBJ2-1, with TRBD2 matching 11 bases. The CDR3 consists of 14 residues. J gave up 16 bases and V 3 bases, and 11 bases lay outside the gene matches. Per germline, CDR1 LNHDA and CDR2 SQIVND (reference sequence). CDR3 in amino acids: CASSMTSGVGYVFF. The CDR3 coding sequence is TGTGCCAGTAGTATGACTAGCGGGGTAGGGTATGTATTCTTC. Full variable domain (outside the CDR3, taken from reference TRBV19 and TRBJ2-1): DGGITQSPKYLFRKEGQNVTLSCEQNLNHDAMYWYRQDPGQGLRLIYYSQIVNDFQKGDIAEGYSVSREKKESFPLTVTSAQKNPTAFYLCASSMTSGVGYVFFGPGTRLTVL.

This clone appeared many times. The gene calls are TRBV6-5 and TRBJ2-7; 10 bases are shared with TRBD2. The ends lost 8 bases at V and 4 bases at J; junction bases unmatched: 5. There are 13 residues in the CDR3. Looked up from germline, CDR1 is MNHEY and CDR2 is SVGAGI. In DNA, the CDR3 is TGTGCCAGCTGTAAGCGGGAGGGATACGAGCAGTACTTC. Its translation is CASCKREGYEQYF.

Of note for this clone: Additional DNA sequences in this sample encode the identical CDR3. DNA for the CDR3: TGTGCCAGCAGCCAACCGGGACAGCGGAACACTGAAGCTTTCTTT. Its translation is CASSQPGQRNTEAFF. The V call is TRBV4-2, the J call TRBJ1-1; 7 nucleotides agree with TRBD1. Germline CDR1 reads LGHNA; CDR2 reads YNFKEQ. Unmatched junction bases numbered 4, after V lost 2 bases and J lost 1 base. This CDR3 has 15 residues.

The V and J genes are TRBV7-6 and TRBJ2-3; the match to TRBD2 covers 14 bases. J was trimmed by 2 bases and V by 0 bases; bases with no gene match: 4. The V gene's germline CDR1 is SGHVS and CDR2 FNYEAQ. The CDR3 is 18 residues long. The CDR3 reads CASSLALTSGRATDTQYF. For the CDR3, the DNA is TGTGCCAGCAGCTTAGCCTTGACTAGCGGGAGGGCCACAGATACGCAGTATTTT.

V and J are TRBV9 and TRBJ2-7, with TRBD2 matching over 7 bases. Germline V gene lookup returns CDR1 SGDLS and CDR2 YYNGEE. V trimming: 4 bases; J trimming: 7 bases; junction bases outside the gene matches: 8. The CDR3 loop spans 13 amino acids. The CDR3 region is CASSPRTSREQYF. The CDR3 nucleotides are TGTGCCAGCAGCCCCAGGACTAGTCGGGAGCAGTACTTC. The variable domain in full, with the rest retrieved from reference TRBV9 and TRBJ2-7, is DSGVTQTPKHLITATGQRVTLRCSPRSGDLSVYWYQQSLDQGLQFLIQYYNGEERAKGNILERFSAQQFPDLHSELNLSSLELGDSALYFCASSPRTSREQYFGPGTRLTVT.

The chain joins TRBV7-9 to TRBJ2-1, with TRBD2 matching over 9 bases. Per the germline V gene, CDR1 is SEHNR and CDR2 is FQNEAQ (reference sequence). V lost 8 bases to trimming and J lost 7 bases; unmatched junction nucleotides: 15. This CDR3 has 16 residues. The CDR3 loop is CASLKTGLAGLNEQFF. CDR3 nucleotide sequence: TGTGCCAGCTTAAAAACTGGGCTAGCGGGACTGAATGAGCAGTTCTTC.

The rearrangement links TRBV5-1 to TRBJ1-2; a weak D match, TRBD1 (6 bases). CDR3 length: 14 residues. Trimming left V 1 base short and J 7 bases short, with 14 bases between. In germline, CDR1 is SGHRS, CDR2 YFSETQ. The CDR3 coding sequence is TGCGCCAGCAGCTTGCGACTGGGGGCGTCTGGCTACACCTTC. Translation: CASSLRLGASGYTF.

This sequence joins TRBV7-2 and TRBJ2-1, with TRBD2 matching over 7 bases. Germline V lookup: CDR1 SGHTA, CDR2 FQGNSA. The CDR3 sequence is 17 residues long. V lost 1 base and J lost 2; bases outside the gene matches: 8. CDR3 in amino acids: CASSLGRTSGTYNEQFF. The CDR3 coding sequence is TGTGCCAGCAGCTTAGGCCGGACTAGTGGAACCTACAATGAGCAGTTCTTC.

The V gene is TRBV5-4, the J gene TRBJ2-3; 8 bases match TRBD2. The length of the CDR3 is 15 residues. V was clipped by 2 bases and J by 6 bases; unmatched bases: 8. Germline lookup yields CDR1 SGHNT and CDR2 YYREEE (reference sequence). The CDR3 sequence is CASSFYSGKADTQYF. The CDR3, as DNA: TGTGCCAGCAGCTTTTATAGCGGGAAGGCGGATACGCAGTATTTT. The whole variable domain, remainder taken from reference TRBV5-4 and TRBJ2-3, is ETGVTQSPTHLIKTRGQQVTLRCSSQSGHNTVSWYQQALGQGPQFIFQYYREEENGRGNFPPRFSGLQFPNYSSELNVNALELDDSALYLCASSFYSGKADTQYFGPGTRLTVL.

This chain joins TRBV28 and TRBJ2-5; 7 nucleotides line up with TRBD1. The end of the DNA aligns better with TRBJ2-7, so the J call may be wrong. The germline V gene encodes CDR1 MDHEN and CDR2 SYDVKM. CDR3 length: 14 amino acids. CDR3 in DNA: TGTGCCAGCACCAAAGACAGGGTCACCTACGAGCAGTACTTC. Translation gives CASTKDRVTYEQYF.

The chain links TRBV9 to TRBJ1-4; TRBD1 might be the D (5 bases). The CDR3 consists of 16 residues. Germline V gene data show CDR1 as SGDLS and CDR2 as YYNGEE. The V and J ends lost 3 bases and 8 bases respectively, with 20 bases between them. CDR3 nucleotides: TGTGCCAGCAGCGCCGCTGGTGGGCAGGGAGGAGAAAAACTGTTTTTT. Amino acids: CASSAAGGQGGEKLFF. Filled out from reference TRBV9 and TRBJ1-4, the complete variable domain reads DSGVTQTPKHLITATGQRVTLRCSPRSGDLSVYWYQQSLDQGLQFLIQYYNGEERAKGNILERFSAQQFPDLHSELNLSSLELGDSALYFCASSAAGGQGGEKLFFGSGTQLSVL.